This TCR beta chain appears in the sequencing data of a study of cytomegalovirus exposure and HLA in healthy donors (dated by TCRdb to about 2017). Turning to the overall study: In an earlier analysis of some 610 of the donors, approximately 300 Gb of sequence data and approximately 120 million unique TCR beta sequences from about 179 million T cells were reported. Roughly 300 gigabases of sequencing data and tens of millions of unique TCR sequences were included in an early release covering several hundred HLA-typed donors. Of the approximately 400 genotyped donors, 65% to 90% were placed in the genetic ancestry cluster associated with self-reported Caucasian donors. The study aimed to test whether signatures of past pathogen exposure could be identified by cataloging public T cell receptors. The study used immunosequencing to profile the T cell repertoires of more than 650 subjects and linked those repertoires to cytomegalovirus serostatus. A separate validation cohort of some 130 different subjects was used in addition to the approximately 640-subject first cohort. The study combined high-throughput TCR immunosequencing, statistical association of individual TCRs with disease status, and machine learning to predict cytomegalovirus infection status. In a later analysis, previously published TCR beta repertoires from about 670 donors were re-analyzed and high-resolution HLA genotyping was added so that TCR occurrence patterns could be studied. Rather than drawing on any new phenotypic data, the later analysis identified candidate immune exposures from TCR beta sequences and the way those sequences occurred across donors. An earlier analysis of 587 of the donors applied high-throughput TCR beta sequencing to assess whether each TCR beta V gene segment acted as functional or pseudogenic. Donor age, sex, ethnicity and CMV serostatus were compiled alongside the repertoire data. Genome-wide SNP genotypes for about 60% of the 666 donors were used in a later genetic analysis, which treated that subset as a discovery cohort. All discovery cohort repertoires had been generated using a single sequencing platform. Class I and class II HLA loci were covered by the typing at four-digit resolution. Typing coverage varied by locus: 629-630 donors for A, B, C, DRB1 and DQB1; approximately 560 for DQA1; over 600 for DPA1; approximately 490 for DPB1. About five DR-DQ haplotypes were treated as single units for association and clustering because of strong linkage in the cohort. Among around 400 genotyped donors of the cohort, an average of roughly 230,000 unique TCR beta nucleotide sequences was sequenced per donor, of which about 18% were non-productive.

The library was produced with the immunoSEQ multiplex PCR assay. For the multiplex PCR, a mixture combining 60 forward primers for TCR Vbeta segments and 13 reverse primers for TCR Jbeta segments was used. Amplification of the CDR3 region of rearranged TCR beta genes was performed with a multiplex PCR assay on genomic DNA. The Illumina HiSeq System was used to sequence the amplified TCR beta libraries as 87-base-pair reads. The paper's processing steps were these. A later analysis tallied tens of millions of unique TCR beta chains across the 600 to 700 repertoires, and approximately 12 million of those chains were shared by two or more donors. To remove PCR and sequencing errors, raw reads were error-corrected and collapsed into unique sequences using a nearest-neighbor algorithm that merged closely related sequences. V, D and J gene segments were assigned by aligning CDR3 sequences to IMGT reference sequences. For a sequence to be retained, a match of at least six nucleotides to both a V gene segment and a J gene segment was required. A rearrangement counted as productive if the CDR3 had no stop codons and remained in frame with V and J, and every other rearrangement counted as non-productive. CDR3 was defined by IMGT convention, running from the second conserved V-encoded cysteine to the conserved J-encoded phenylalanine. In an earlier analysis of 587 of the donors, sequences lacking an unambiguous match to a single V gene segment were excluded. An earlier analysis of 587 of the donors classified V segments as functional when productive rearrangements were above 56.7% and as segregating when the standard deviation between donors was above 5%. To diagnose cytomegalovirus status from the catalog of TCR beta chain sequences, a statistical classification framework was built. In a later analysis, TCR nucleotide sequences were compared against IMGT/GENE-DB human TR gene sequences so that V and J genes could be assigned. In a later analysis, CDR3 sequences and most-parsimonious VDJ recombination scenarios were assigned using the TCRdist pipeline. A later analysis defined each TCR beta chain by its CDR3 amino acid sequence plus V-gene family, and excluded reads lacking a unique V-gene family. In a later analysis, around 650 highly shared, low-generation-probability nucleotide sequences were removed to address suspected cross-contamination and a sequencing artifact. In a later analysis, a clonal expansion index was calculated for each public chain from normalized within-repertoire ranks of inferred template counts. In a later analysis, generation probabilities were computed with a VDJ recombination model fitted to out-of-frame rearrangements, and the resulting probabilities were checked against IGoR. In a later analysis, TCR-TCR, TCR-HLA and TCR-CMV co-occurrence was scored with hypergeometric tests, and a repertoire-size bias correction was applied to TCR pairs. A later analysis estimated false discovery rates by permuting HLA or CMV assignments 20 times. In a later analysis, co-occurring TCRs were grouped with DBSCAN, and TCRdist sequence similarity was added when clustering was performed within HLA-allele-positive subsets. Co-occurrence clustering excluded repertoires with fewer than 30,000 or more than 120,000 public chains, plus five with anomalous nucleotide sharing. Held by TCRdb, this immuneACCESS table contains in-frame sequences only and omits some clones. Under half of the omission traces to an unresolved V gene where checked; the cause of the rest is unknown. That table supplies the V and J calls and clone size; D and trimming were determined from the DNA. The sample table shows 75,000 to 90,000 clones, and 78% are seen once. The ten largest clones add up to 4% to 5.5% of the sample.

The paper as a whole reports these results and caveats: According to a later analysis, most CMV-associated TCR beta chains appeared to be HLA-restricted, and the HLA associations seemed to be driven largely by CMV exposure. A later analysis associated 16,951 TCR beta sequences with specific HLA alleles at a false discovery rate of 0.05. It was suggested by the authors that the approach could potentially be generalized to other disease states and immunological phenotypes. Because HLA typing was unavailable for some donors at each locus, only the typed subset was used in association tests. In both the original and validation cohorts, the classifier was reported to diagnose cytomegalovirus status with high specificity and sensitivity. When HLA alleles, especially DR and DQ, strongly co-occurred, TCR associations were difficult to assign to individual alleles. A further reported finding was that TCR beta sequences accurately predicted the HLA-A and HLA-B alleles for most subjects in the first cohort. The sequencing pipeline was judged likely to have produced a cluster of highly shared sequence variants as a technical artifact. A few of the identified cytomegalovirus-associated TCR beta chains were confirmed in vitro to be specific for cytomegalovirus antigens. In a later genetic analysis, a missense DCLRE1C variant was associated with V-gene and J-gene trimming of TCR beta chains, and the association was replicated in an independent cohort. The earlier analysis of approximately 540 of the donors excluded about 16 rarely observed V segments, including chromosome 9 orphons, because counts were too low. Linkage disequilibrium might explain the correlated functional status among segregating V segments, but an unknown experimental factor could not be excluded. Compared with equally common non-associated chains, HLA-associated TCR beta chains in a later analysis were more clonally expanded and had lower generation probabilities. In an earlier analysis of approximately 590 of the donors, most TCR beta V segments were observed in productive rearrangements about 90% or about 30% of the time, broadly matching IMGT annotations. In a later analysis, TCR association rates were found to vary across HLA loci, with the most associated TCRs seen for DRB1 alleles and the fewest for HLA-C alleles. In the study, 164 TCR beta chains were listed as associated with cytomegalovirus. While some public TCRs were present in many individuals, most TCR sequences turned up only very rarely across donors. Because the 87-base-pair reads could not distinguish some IMGT-functional V segments, including TRBV6-2 and TRBV6-3, those segments were excluded. The presence/absence analyses assumed that sequencing depth was roughly uniform across donors, and that assumption may not be true. In a later analysis, several top co-occurrence clusters were reported to appear linked to parvovirus B19, influenza, CMV and Epstein-Barr virus. CMV serostatus was the only immune exposure information available for the cohort. In this cohort, only TCR beta chains were sequenced, and detectable features were limited by the absence of alpha or paired-chain data. A later genetic analysis reported fewer N-insertions in productive TCRs among donors in an Asian-associated ancestry cluster than the approximately 670-donor mean.

The cohort consisted of 666 healthy bone marrow donors. At the time of sampling, every cohort member was nominally healthy, though immune exposures that went unrecorded were likely present. The donor tested CMV seronegative, placing the donor among the 352 seronegative members of the cohort. Every donor gave a peripheral blood sample, and the peripheral blood mononuclear cells from that sample were used for TCR beta sequencing. The Qiagen DNeasy Blood Extraction Kit was used to extract genomic DNA from the blood cell samples. As concerns this clone: Its antigen remains undetermined. Within one base of it there is no much larger clone, and no base qualities were kept.

CDR1 SGHTS and CDR2 YDEGEE are derived from the germline V gene. V has 4 bases trimmed and J has 1 base trimmed; junction bases matching no gene number 7. The CDR3 spans 17 residues, from the cysteine through the phenylalanine. The kept DNA is CDR3 alone, 51 bases in frame from the first base. The rearranged chain carries TRBV5-8 and TRBJ2-1; TRBD1 agrees with 11 junctional bases. Sequences were obtained from PBMCs. This clonotype originated in a man in his forties in good health and CMV-seronegative. The CDR3 region: CASSHRRDRGSYNEQFF. Read as DNA, the sequence is TGTGCCAGCAGCCACCGACGGGACAGGGGGTCCTACAATGAGCAGTTCTTC. With the rest looked up from the reference TRBV5-8 and TRBJ2-1 genes rather than sequenced, the full variable domain is EAGVTQSPTHLIKTRGQQATLRCSPISGHTSVYWYQQALGLGLQFLLWYDEGEERNRGNFPPRFSGRQFPNYSSELNVNALELEDSALYLCASSHRRDRGSYNEQFFGPGTRLTVL.